This is a list of T cell receptor beta chains from one sample in a study of radiation and T cells in renal cell carcinoma. The method was immunoSEQ multiplex PCR; TCRdb's version includes in-frame clones alone and lacks a portion of them. The data show 13,000 to 15,000 clones, less than 65% seen once. Material: tumor tissue, obtained from a patient whose treatment was nephrectomy without radiotherapy. The receptors were gathered from a man aged 55 to 70 with renal cell carcinoma. Both conserved end residues are part of each CDR3. A D gene is named only where the DNA matches it firmly. Size values are once, few and many counts, or a class for expanded clones, and some rows have none.

clone_size	v_call	j_call	d_call	cdr3_aa	cdr3_nt
once	TRBV9	TRBJ2-2	-	CASRSRTGELFF	TGTGCCAGCAGATCCCGGACCGGGGAGCTGTTTTTT
-	TRBV29-1	TRBJ2-3	TRBD2	CSVASGGATDTQYF	TGCAGCGTTGCCAGCGGGGGGGCCACAGATACGCAGTATTTT
-	TRBV2	TRBJ2-1	-	CASSETPGKYEQFF	TGTGCCAGCAGTGAAACGCCGGGGAAGTATGAGCAGTTCTTC
-	TRBV9	TRBJ2-5	TRBD2	CASSVESGRAGETQYF	TGTGCCAGCAGCGTAGAGAGCGGGAGGGCAGGAGAGACCCAGTACTTC
few	TRBV28	TRBJ1-1	-	CASSATGRGNTEAFF	TGTGCCAGCAGTGCAACAGGGAGAGGGAACACTGAAGCTTTCTTT
-	TRBV11-3	TRBJ2-2	-	CASSPRVAGGNTGELFF	TGTGCCAGCAGCCCGAGAGTGGCCGGGGGTAACACCGGGGAGCTGTTTTTT
-	TRBV28	TRBJ1-3	-	CASSPVSLGGSSGNTIYF	TGTGCCAGCAGCCCCGTAAGTCTAGGGGGAAGCTCTGGAAACACCATATATTTT
-	TRBV5-4	TRBJ2-3	TRBD2	CASSLGLAGVTDTQYF	TGTGCCAGCAGCCTAGGACTAGCGGGAGTCACAGATACGCAGTATTTT
-	TRBV7-9	TRBJ2-7	-	CASMGEQYF	TGTGCCAGCATGGGCGAGCAGTACTTC
-	TRBV11-2	TRBJ1-1	TRBD1	CASSLEVTGGEAFF	TGTGCCAGCAGCTTAGAGGTGACAGGGGGTGAAGCTTTCTTT
few	TRBV5-4	TRBJ2-7	TRBD2	CASSQSGGAWMRPCF	TGTGCCAGCAGCCAAAGCGGGGGGGCGTGGATGCGTCCGTGCTTC
-	TRBV28	TRBJ1-2	-	CASSFSRLSYGYTF	TGTGCCAGCAGTTTTTCCAGGTTGAGCTATGGCTACACCTTC
-	TRBV6-6	TRBJ2-1	TRBD2	CASSYLAGGVVGEQFF	TGTGCCAGCAGTTATCTAGCGGGAGGGGTGGTGGGTGAGCAGTTCTTC
-	TRBV28	TRBJ1-1	-	CASRFGGVPEAFF	TGTGCCAGCCGTTTTGGAGGGGTTCCTGAAGCTTTCTTT
-	TRBV4-2	TRBJ2-1	TRBD2	CASSLGTSGRTNEQFF	TGTGCCAGCAGCCTAGGGACTAGCGGCAGGACAAATGAGCAGTTCTTC
few	TRBV29-1	TRBJ1-1	TRBD1	CSALRQGVVSLAFF	TGCAGCGCCCTTCGACAGGGAGTGGTTAGTTTAGCTTTCTTT
-	TRBV20-1	TRBJ1-2	-	CSASPGYGYTF	TGCAGTGCTAGCCCAGGCTATGGCTACACCTTC
-	TRBV6-5	TRBJ1-1	-	CASSYPAAGNAFF	TGTGCCAGCAGTTACCCGGCCGCAGGGAACGCTTTCTTT
-	TRBV6-1	TRBJ1-1	TRBD1	CASSAGQGAAEAFF	TGTGCCAGCAGTGCTGGACAGGGGGCGGCTGAAGCTTTCTTT
-	TRBV6-6	TRBJ2-2	-	CASSLGAGNGELFF	TGTGCCAGCAGCCTCGGGGCGGGAAACGGGGAGCTGTTTTTT
-	TRBV5-1	TRBJ1-2	-	CASAASWTDGGGYTF	TGCGCCAGCGCCGCTTCTTGGACCGACGGCGGTGGCTACACCTTC
once	TRBV21-1	TRBJ2-7	-	CASSKDYEQYF	TGTGCCAGCAGCAAAGACTACGAGCAGTACTTC
-	TRBV6-5	TRBJ1-3	-	CASSYSQGQTGNTIYF	TGTGCCAGCAGTTACTCGCAGGGCCAGACTGGAAACACCATATATTTT
-	TRBV21-1	TRBJ1-1	-	CASTGDSTEAFF	TGTGCCAGCACCGGGGACAGCACTGAAGCTTTCTTT
-	TRBV7-8	TRBJ1-1	-	CASSLTTGQNTEAFF	TGTGCCAGCAGCCTTACAACGGGGCAGAACACTGAAGCTTTCTTT
-	TRBV21-1	TRBJ2-7	-	CASSLARGRTPHEQYF	TGTGCCAGCAGTCTCGCAAGGGGTCGGACCCCCCACGAGCAGTACTTC
few	TRBV28	TRBJ2-7	-	CASSFSEYEQYF	TGTGCCAGCAGTTTCTCGGAATACGAGCAGTACTTC
-	TRBV19	TRBJ1-2	-	CASSPAVRSGYGYTF	TGTGCCAGTAGTCCCGCGGTGAGGTCAGGCTATGGCTACACCTTC
-	TRBV7-2	TRBJ1-1	-	CASSSGPNTEAFF	TGTGCCAGCAGCTCGGGCCCCAACACTGAAGCTTTCTTT
few	TRBV2	TRBJ2-2	TRBD1	CASNLGQANTGELFF	TGTGCCAGCAACCTGGGACAGGCGAACACCGGGGAGCTGTTTTTT
-	TRBV14	TRBJ2-3	-	CASSQGTARTDTQYF	TGTGCCAGCAGCCAAGGGACAGCGCGCACAGATACGCAGTATTTT
-	TRBV4-3	TRBJ1-4	-	CASSPGGGGHEKLFF	TGCGCCAGCAGCCCGGGGGGGGGCGGTCATGAAAAACTGTTTTTT